Shown below are 23 T cell receptor beta chains from a single sample sequenced in a study of blood T cell repertoires in COVID-19. Method: immunoSEQ multiplex PCR; TCRdb's copy keeps in-frame clones and lacks some. The sample has 150,000 to 200,000 clones, roughly nine tenths seen once; the top ten hold 6.7%. The sample taken for sequencing was peripheral blood. Receptors were obtained from a man aged 40-49 years with acute or convalescent COVID-19.

The rearrangement uses TRBV28 and TRBJ2-7; weak D call: TRBD2 (6 bases). The CDR3 runs to 16 residues. Trimming pared 4 bases from V and 7 bases from J, leaving 23 bases between. The germline V gene encodes CDR1 MDHEN and CDR2 SYDVKM. Here the CDR3 reads CASSSPGLTIVGEQYF. In DNA, the CDR3 is TGTGCCAGCAGTTCCCCGGGACTTACCATCGTCGGGGAGCAGTACTTC.

CDR3 loop: CASSIRTGDSGELFF. The CDR3, as DNA: TGTGCCAGTAGTATTCGGACAGGGGACAGCGGGGAGCTGTTTTTT. The chain couples TRBV19 to TRBJ2-2; 9 bases are shared with TRBD1. This CDR3 spans 15 amino acids. Germline CDR1 and CDR2: LNHDA and SQIVND (reference sequence). V gave up 3 bases and J gave up 7 bases; unmatched junction bases: 6.

The rearrangement joins TRBV5-8 to TRBJ1-6, with a tentative D call TRBD1 (5 bases). The V end lost 2 bases, the J end lost 3 bases, and 9 bases lay between the germline ends. The CDR3 is 15 amino acids. Germline V CDR1 and CDR2: SGHTS, YDEGEE. The CDR3 here is CASSFRGGYNSPLHF. The CDR3 DNA is TGTGCCAGCAGCTTCCGGGGGGGCTATAATTCACCCCTCCACTTT. Complete variable domain (other parts from reference TRBV5-8 and TRBJ1-6): EAGVTQSPTHLIKTRGQQATLRCSPISGHTSVYWYQQALGLGLQFLLWYDEGEERNRGNFPPRFSGRQFPNYSSELNVNALELEDSALYLCASSFRGGYNSPLHFGNGTRLTVT.

The CDR3: CASSGVMGHTGELFF. CDR3 nucleotide sequence: TGTGCCAGCAGTGGAGTCATGGGTCACACCGGGGAGCTGTTTTTT. The chain has TRBV9 and TRBJ2-2; D gene unclear. CDR3 length: 15 residues. V shed 5 bases and J shed 3 bases, with 14 bases lying between them. Germline V gives CDR1 SGDLS, CDR2 YYNGEE.

V usage is TRBV27 and J usage is TRBJ1-1; D unclear. This CDR3 contains 12 residues. The V end was cut by 8 bases, the J end by 5 bases, with 12 bases between. From germline, CDR1 is MNHEY and CDR2 SMNVEV (reference sequence). The CDR3 loop is CASPTRGTEAFF. The CDR3 DNA follows: TGTGCCAGCCCAACCCGGGGAACTGAAGCTTTCTTT.

The chain carries TRBV3-1 (or the pseudogene TRBV3-2) and TRBJ2-6, with 7 nucleotides matching TRBD1. Germline assignment: CDR1 LGHDT and CDR2 YNNKEL (reference sequence). With 4 bases clipped from V and 0 bases from J, the junction kept 3 bases outside the gene matches. This CDR3 has 16 amino acids. CDR3 in DNA: TGTGCCAGCAGCCCCTGGGACAGCTCTGGGGCCAACGTCCTGACTTTC. Amino acids: CASSPWDSSGANVLTF.

The chain links TRBV2 to TRBJ1-1; no firm D call. Trimming took 2 bases from V and 8 from J, leaving 15 bases between them. CDR1 is SNHLY and CDR2 is FYNNEI in the germline V gene. CDR3 length: 14 residues. CDR3 protein: CASSEKPLYSEAFF. In DNA, the CDR3 is TGTGCCAGCAGTGAAAAGCCACTGTACAGCGAAGCTTTCTTT.

This clone came up once. V gene TRBV12-3 or TRBV12-4 combines with J gene TRBJ1-6; D remains unclear. The CDR3 runs to 12 residues. Trimming cost V 3 bases and J 9 bases, with 6 bases left between them. CDR3 nucleotide sequence: TGTGCCAGCAGTTTGGCAGTTTCACCCCTCCACTTT. Amino acid sequence: CASSLAVSPLHF.

The J gene is TRBJ1-2, the V gene TRBV18; D might be TRBD1 (5 bases). Germline CDR1 and CDR2: KGHSH and LQKENI. This CDR3 is 13 amino acids long. V shed 1 base and J shed 7 bases, with 10 bases lying between them. CDR3 protein: CASSPLGGTGYTF. The CDR3 bases are TGTGCCAGCTCACCACTGGGAGGGACTGGCTACACCTTC.

This chain connects TRBV5-5 to TRBJ2-1; a weak D match, TRBD1 (5 bases). In germline, CDR1 is SGHKS, CDR2 YYEKEE (reference sequence). CDR3 size: 15 residues. Between the trimmed V and J ends, which lost 0 bases and 8 bases, there was a span of 15 bases. CDR3 nucleotides: TGTGCCAGCAGCTTGGTATGGGGCGCGAGCTATGAGCAGTTCTTC. Translating it yields CASSLVWGASYEQFF.

This clone has just one count. This rearrangement joins TRBV6-6 to TRBJ2-2, with a weak D call TRBD2 (6 bases). This CDR3 region has 13 residues. The germline V gene encodes CDR1 MNHNY and CDR2 SVGAGI (reference sequence). V lost 2 bases and J 5 bases, leaving 6 bases between the germline ends. CDR3 region: CASSYGGTGELFF. The CDR3 DNA reads TGTGCCAGCAGTTACGGGGGGACCGGGGAGCTGTTTTTT.

This clone came up once. The CDR3 protein is CASSLPPWGENTEAFF. Written as DNA, the CDR3 is TGTGCCAGCAGCTTACCGCCCTGGGGCGAGAACACTGAAGCTTTCTTT. The chain joins TRBV11-1 to TRBJ1-1, with a weak D call TRBD1 (5 bases). CDR1 is SGHAT and CDR2 is FQDESV in the germline V gene (reference sequence). CDR3 length: 16 amino acids. V was clipped by 2 bases and J by 1 base, with 14 bases between them.

V is TRBV3-1 (or the pseudogene TRBV3-2) and J is TRBJ2-3, with D maybe TRBD2 (5 bases). With 0 bases removed from V and 7 bases from J, the gap between germline ends came to 8 bases. Germline V lookup: CDR1 LGHDT, CDR2 YNNKEL (reference sequence). CDR3 length equals 13 residues. Here the CDR3 reads CASSQEGSYTQYF. As DNA, the CDR3 is TGTGCCAGCAGCCAAGAGGGGAGCTATACGCAGTATTTT.

The rearrangement links TRBV11-2 to TRBJ2-3; the D gene is possibly TRBD1 (6 bases). The CDR3 runs to 17 residues. CDR1 SGHAT and CDR2 FQNNGV come from the germline V gene. V was pared by 4 bases and J by 2 bases, with 19 bases between. CDR3 amino acids: CASSYEQGWLVTDTQYF. The CDR3 DNA reads TGTGCCAGCAGCTATGAACAGGGCTGGCTCGTCACAGATACGCAGTATTTT. Complete variable domain (other parts from reference TRBV11-2 and TRBJ2-3): EAGVAQSPRYKIIEKRQSVAFWCNPISGHATLYWYQQILGQGPKLLIQFQNNGVVDDSQLPKDRFSAERLKGVDSTLKIQPAKLEDSAVYLCASSYEQGWLVTDTQYFGPGTRLTVL.

This clone turned up a few times. This chain joins TRBV5-4 and TRBJ2-2; the match to TRBD2 covers 13 bases. Trimming cost V 4 bases and J 4 bases; bases outside gene matches: 10. The CDR3 totals 18 residues. Germline V gene sequence: CDR1 SGHNT, CDR2 YYREEE (reference sequence). The CDR3 protein is CASSKGLAGPGGTGELFF. The CDR3 nucleotides are TGTGCCAGCAGCAAGGGACTAGCGGGGCCCGGGGGCACCGGGGAGCTGTTTTTT.

The chain links TRBV19 to TRBJ2-4, with 8 bases that match TRBD1. Germline assignment: CDR1 LNHDA and CDR2 SQIVND (reference sequence). This CDR3 contains 13 residues. J gave up 8 bases and V 5 bases, and 5 bases lay outside the gene matches. The DNA for the CDR3 is TGTGCCAGTAGTGACAGGGGAGGAGACATTCAGTACTTC. It specifies CASSDRGGDIQYF. The complete variable domain, with remaining parts taken from reference TRBV19 and TRBJ2-4, reads DGGITQSPKYLFRKEGQNVTLSCEQNLNHDAMYWYRQDPGQGLRLIYYSQIVNDFQKGDIAEGYSVSREKKESFPLTVTSAQKNPTAFYLCASSDRGGDIQYFGAGTRLSVL.

J is TRBJ1-1 and V is TRBV10-3; no firm D call. V was trimmed by 7 bases and J by 0 bases, leaving 9 bases between them. CDR1 and CDR2 from the germline V gene are ENHRY and SYGVKD. CDR3 length equals 13 residues. This chain's CDR3 is CAITAGLNTEAFF. The CDR3 DNA reads as TGTGCCATCACCGCCGGTCTGAACACTGAAGCTTTCTTT.

The gene calls are TRBV5-1 and TRBJ2-7; 7 bases align to TRBD1. The CDR3 extends over 15 amino acids. The J segment lost 5 bases and the V segment lost 3 bases, leaving 11 bases of the junction unmatched. Germline loops: CDR1 SGHRS, CDR2 YFSETQ. CDR3 bases: TGCGCCAGCAGCTCACCGGGACAGAGGAACGACGAGCAGTACTTC. Translation gives CASSSPGQRNDEQYF.

The chain joins TRBV3-1 (or the pseudogene TRBV3-2) to TRBJ1-1, with D possibly matching TRBD1 (6 bases). V lost 0 bases and J lost 11, with 13 bases in between. Germline V gene sequence: CDR1 LGHDT, CDR2 YNNKEL (reference sequence). The length of the CDR3 is 13 residues. Here the CDR3 DNA reads TGTGCCAGCAGCCAAGATCTTTGGGGGCCGGCTTTCTTT. Translated: CASSQDLWGPAFF.

The CDR3 loop is CASSQRMDKLDTEAFF. Here the CDR3 DNA reads TGCGCCAGCAGCCAGAGGATGGACAAGTTGGACACTGAAGCTTTCTTT. This rearrangement joins TRBV4-1 to TRBJ1-1; a weak D match, TRBD1 (5 bases). CDR3 length: 16 residues. Per the germline V gene, CDR1 is MGHRA and CDR2 is YSYEKL. Trimming removed 3 bases from V and 3 bases from J, with 17 bases in between.

The chain links TRBV19 to TRBJ1-3; D is undetermined. The CDR3 runs 13 residues. The germline V gene encodes CDR1 LNHDA and CDR2 SQIVND (reference sequence). Trimming took 2 bases from V and 4 from J, leaving 6 bases between them. Here the CDR3 reads CASSIKQGNTIYF. CDR3 DNA sequence: TGTGCCAGTAGTATAAAGCAAGGAAACACCATATATTTT. Filled out from reference TRBV19 and TRBJ1-3, the complete variable domain reads DGGITQSPKYLFRKEGQNVTLSCEQNLNHDAMYWYRQDPGQGLRLIYYSQIVNDFQKGDIAEGYSVSREKKESFPLTVTSAQKNPTAFYLCASSIKQGNTIYFGEGSWLTVV.

The rearrangement links TRBV27 to TRBJ1-2, with no clear D. Germline-derived CDR1 and CDR2 are MNHEY and SMNVEV (reference sequence). This CDR3 contains 13 residues. V was cut by 2 bases and J by 2 bases, with 6 bases left in between. CDR3 sequence reads: CASSLQRNYGYTF. The CDR3 nucleotides read TGTGCCAGCAGTTTACAACGGAACTATGGCTACACCTTC.

DNA for the CDR3: TGTGCCAGCAGCCAAGAACCGCTAATCCGACTAGCGGGGCAGTACGAGCAGTACTTC. Protein product: CASSQEPLIRLAGQYEQYF. V and J are TRBV3-1 (or the pseudogene TRBV3-2) and TRBJ2-7; 11 nucleotides align to TRBD2. CDR3 size: 19 residues. Trimming removed 0 bases from V and 4 bases from J; junction bases left unmatched: 14. CDR1 and CDR2 from the germline V gene are LGHDT and YNNKEL (reference sequence).